Each of the 14 T cell receptor beta chains below was sequenced from the same sample in a study of identical twins. TCRdb re-called the 5' RACE reads through MiXCR, storing one row per CDR3 protein. Altogether approximately 630,000 distinct CDR3 sequences are present, roughly 7.2% being singletons, with the ten largest covering around 1.6%. The sample also formed part of further work on yellow fever vaccine responses in identical twins.

Sequences were obtained from PBMCs. The receptors derive from a woman aged 18-29 years in good health.

V gene TRBV7-2 combines with J gene TRBJ2-5; the D is unclear. V was trimmed by 4 bases and J by 0 bases, leaving 18 bases between them. Germline V gives CDR1 SGHTA, CDR2 FQGNSA. The CDR3 is 17 amino acids. The CDR3 spells CASSSIPGQVYQETQYF. The CDR3 DNA reads as TGTGCCAGCAGCTCGATACCCGGGCAGGTATACCAAGAGACCCAGTACTTC.

There are a few counts of this clonotype. CDR3 DNA sequence: TGCAGCGTTGGAACGGGACACCTGGTATTCCAAGAGACCCAGTACTTC. It encodes CSVGTGHLVFQETQYF. The chain is built from TRBV29-1 and TRBJ2-5; tentatively, D is TRBD1 (6 bases). Trimming took off 4 bases at V and 1 base at J, with 19 bases between the two ends. The CDR3 is 16 residues long. Germline assignment: CDR1 SQVTM and CDR2 ANQGSEA.

The V call is TRBV6-4, the J call TRBJ2-3; unclear D gene. CDR1 is MRHNA, CDR2 SNTAGT, per germline. V was trimmed by 0 bases and J by 4 bases, leaving 8 bases between them. This CDR3 region has 14 residues. The CDR3 DNA is TGTGCCAGCAGTGACTCCGGGCCGTCAGATACGCAGTATTTT. Residues: CASSDSGPSDTQYF.

This chain joins TRBV12-3 or TRBV12-4 and TRBJ1-1, with D perhaps matching TRBD1 (6 bases). V was cut by 6 bases and J by 1 base, with 9 bases left in between. CDR3 size: 13 residues. The CDR3 protein is CASRLQGNTEAFF. As DNA, the CDR3 is TGTGCCAGCAGATTACAGGGGAACACTGAAGCTTTCTTT.

The sample holds a few counts of this clonotype. V gene TRBV7-7 combines with J gene TRBJ2-5, with a weak D call TRBD2 (6 bases). Germline V lookup: CDR1 SSHAT, CDR2 FNYEAQ (reference sequence). This CDR3 has 13 amino acids. Trimming stripped 5 bases from V and 1 base from J, with 8 bases between. CDR3 DNA: TGTGCCAGCAGCAAGGGACTCCAAGAGACCCAGTACTTC. Amino acids: CASSKGLQETQYF.

This clonotype was seen ten or more times. The rearrangement uses TRBV3-1 and TRBJ2-7; D is perhaps TRBD2 (5 bases). CDR1 is LGHDT and CDR2 is YNNKEL in the germline V gene (reference sequence). The CDR3 has 14 amino acids. V was pared by 4 bases and J by 3 bases, with 13 bases between. CDR3: CASSPSGTSYEQYF. The CDR3 nucleotides read TGTGCCAGCAGCCCCAGCGGAACTAGCTACGAGCAGTACTTC.

This chain joins TRBV12-3 or TRBV12-4 and TRBJ1-1, with a possible D match to TRBD1 (5 bases). The CDR3 is 13 amino acids. V lost 6 bases and J lost 1, with 9 bases in between. CDR3 sequence (DNA): TGTGCCAGCAGAAAAGGACAGAACACTGAAGCTTTCTTT. Translating gives CASRKGQNTEAFF.

At least ten counts were recorded for this clonotype. The V and J genes are TRBV25-1 and TRBJ1-6; D is perhaps TRBD1 (6 bases). Trimming pared 9 bases from V and 10 bases from J, leaving 25 bases between. The CDR3 has 16 amino acids. The germline V gene has CDR1 MGHDK and CDR2 SYGVNS. CDR3 coding DNA: TGTGCCAGTCAAGAAGACAGGTTATTATCTTCGTCACCCCTCCACTTT. Residues: CASQEDRLLSSSPLHF.

This clonotype has at least ten counts. For the CDR3, the DNA is TGTGCCAGCAGCCCAGGGGGATTCAACACAGATACGCAGTATTTT. Translated: CASSPGGFNTDTQYF. The chain employs TRBV7-2 and TRBJ2-3; 7 positions match TRBD1. This CDR3 region has 15 residues. Germline assignment: CDR1 SGHTA and CDR2 FQGNSA. The V and J ends lost 5 bases and 2 bases, in that order; junction bases with no gene match: 7.

This chain uses TRBV2 with TRBJ2-1, with 7 bases lining up with TRBD1. Trimming cost V 2 bases and J 6 bases; bases outside gene matches: 13. Germline V CDR1 and CDR2: SNHLY, FYNNEI. CDR3 length: 17 residues. As DNA, the CDR3 is TGTGCCAGCAGTGAATCCCACCACAGGGGTTCGGCCAATGAGCAGTTCTTC. It codes for CASSESHHRGSANEQFF.

This clonotype was counted ten times or more. The CDR3 is CASSLAASGTSTDTQYF. In DNA, the CDR3 is TGCGCCAGCAGCTTGGCGGCTAGCGGGACTAGCACAGATACGCAGTATTTT. The chain is built from TRBV5-1 and TRBJ2-3, with 9 bases aligning to TRBD2. CDR1 is SGHRS and CDR2 is YFSETQ in the germline V gene. Trimming took 0 bases from V and 0 from J; bases not matched to a gene: 5. This CDR3 contains 17 residues.

The rearrangement uses TRBV5-1 and TRBJ1-2; 7 bases map to TRBD1. The CDR3 sequence is 13 residues long. Losses at the gene ends were 4 bases for V and 6 bases for J; bases not matched to a gene: 6. The germline gives CDR1 SGHRS, CDR2 YFSETQ. CDR3 DNA: TGCGCCAGCAGCCCGACAGGGAACCATGGCTACACCTTC. Translating it yields CASSPTGNHGYTF.

This clonotype was observed many times. This rearrangement joins TRBV6-1 to TRBJ2-3; the D gene could be TRBD1 or TRBD2 (5 bases each). Germline values: CDR1 MNHNS, CDR2 SASEGT. V gave up 6 bases and J gave up 6 bases, with 16 bases separating them. The CDR3 contains 14 residues. CDR3 in DNA: TGTGCCAGCAGACCCCAGGGTTGGGGGGATACGCAGTATTTT. Its protein is CASRPQGWGDTQYF.

This clonotype was seen many times. The rearrangement links TRBV12-5 to TRBJ1-1, with D perhaps matching TRBD1 (5 bases). The V end lost 6 bases, the J end lost 10 bases, and 18 bases lay between the germline ends. CDR3 length: 13 residues. The germline CDR1 and CDR2 sequences are LGHNT and FRNRAP. The CDR3 DNA follows: TGTGCTAGTGGAACGACAGCAAGGGTTGGAGCTTTCTTT. This encodes CASGTTARVGAFF. The full variable domain, rest sourced from reference TRBV12-5 and TRBJ1-1, is DARVTQTPRHKVTEMGQEVTMRCQPILGHNTVFWYRQTMMQGLELLAYFRNRAPLDDSGMPKDRFSAEMPDATLATLKIQPSEPRDSAVYFCASGTTARVGAFFGQGTRLTVV.